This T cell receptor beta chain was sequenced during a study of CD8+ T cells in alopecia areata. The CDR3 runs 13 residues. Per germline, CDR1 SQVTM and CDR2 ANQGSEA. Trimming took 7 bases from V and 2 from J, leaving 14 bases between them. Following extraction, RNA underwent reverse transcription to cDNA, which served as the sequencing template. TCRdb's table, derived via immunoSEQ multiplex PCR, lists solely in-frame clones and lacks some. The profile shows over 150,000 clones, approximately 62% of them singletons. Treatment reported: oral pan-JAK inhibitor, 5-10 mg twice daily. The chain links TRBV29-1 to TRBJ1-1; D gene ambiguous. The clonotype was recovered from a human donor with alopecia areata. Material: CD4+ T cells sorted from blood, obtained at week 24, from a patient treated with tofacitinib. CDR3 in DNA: TGCAGCGGACGGTGGGCAGAAAACACTGAAGCTTTCTTT. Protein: CSGRWAENTEAFF.